These 17 T cell receptor beta chains originate from one sample sequenced in a study of Graves' ophthalmopathy and Graves' hyperthyroidism (dated by TCRdb to 2016 to 2019). TCRdb lists the instrument as Illumina HiSeq 2000. For repertoire sequencing, TCR beta CDR3 regions were amplified from RNA transcripts. The first round of RT-PCR was done with HTBI primers and the Qiagen OneStep RT-PCR kit, and was followed by a second round of multiplex PCR, then size selection and purification. Through fastp at Q25 and MiXCR, TCRdb rebuilt clones from the public reads, retaining in-frame beta chains. Every entry covers one CDR3 protein and lists the most common genes and DNA from its rows. Recorded for this sample are some 350,000 distinct CDR3 sequences; 15% to 20% of them occurred a single time. 2.4% of the sample is in the top ten clones. Sample: peripheral blood. These receptors originate from an adult woman with stable Graves' hyperthyroidism.

V gene TRBV11-2 combines with J gene TRBJ2-5; 8 bases are a match to TRBD2. After removal of 1 base from V and 7 bases from J, the junction contained 5 bases not matched to a gene. The CDR3 runs 14 residues. CDR1 is SGHAT, CDR2 FQNNGV, per germline. The CDR3 region is CASSLGTSSGTQYF. In nucleotides, the CDR3 is TGTGCCAGCAGCTTAGGGACTAGCTCAGGGACCCAGTACTTC. Drawing the rest from reference TRBV11-2 and TRBJ2-5, the complete variable domain is EAGVAQSPRYKIIEKRQSVAFWCNPISGHATLYWYQQILGQGPKLLIQFQNNGVVDDSQLPKDRFSAERLKGVDSTLKIQPAKLEDSAVYLCASSLGTSSGTQYFGPGTRLLVL.

This clonotype occurred many times. The chain has TRBV2 and TRBJ2-2; the D is unclear. This CDR3 comprises 14 residues. Germline CDR1 SNHLY, CDR2 FYNNEI. Trimming took off 4 bases at V and 1 base at J, with 7 bases between the two ends. The CDR3 sequence is CASSGGGNTGELFF. Written as DNA, the CDR3 is TGTGCCAGCAGTGGAGGCGGGAACACCGGGGAGCTGTTTTTT.

This clonotype was seen repeatedly, ten times or more. The chain combines TRBV30 with TRBJ1-5, with 9 bases identical to TRBD1. This CDR3 spans 15 amino acids. Germline CDR1 GTSNPN, CDR2 SVGIG (reference sequence). Trimming cost V 5 bases and J 4 bases; bases outside gene matches: 9. The CDR3 region has the DNA TGTGCCTGGGAGACGGGACAGGGAGAAAATCAGCCCCAGCATTTT. This encodes CAWETGQGENQPQHF.

The rearrangement links TRBV20-1 to TRBJ1-5; 10 bases map to TRBD1. The J segment lost 7 bases and the V segment lost 6 bases, leaving 9 bases of the junction unmatched. The CDR3 loop spans 14 amino acids. Germline CDR1 is DFQATT and CDR2 is SNEGSKA (reference sequence). In DNA, the CDR3 is TGCAGTGCCAGCGGGACAGGGGCTCCGCAGCCCCAGCATTTT. Translation gives CSASGTGAPQPQHF.

This clonotype appeared many times. V gene TRBV24-1 combines with J gene TRBJ1-3; D remains unclear. CDR3 size: 14 residues. The germline V gene has CDR1 KGHDR and CDR2 SFDVKD. V was cut by 9 bases and J by 2 bases, with 13 bases left in between. CDR3 nucleotide sequence: TGTGCCACCCCCTTCTGCGAGACTGGAAACACCATATATTTT. This codes for CATPFCETGNTIYF.

This chain uses TRBV19 with TRBJ2-7, with D unclear. CDR3 length: 14 residues. Between the trimmed V and J ends, which lost 3 bases and 1 base, there was a span of 10 bases. The germline V gene encodes CDR1 LNHDA and CDR2 SQIVND (reference sequence). This chain's CDR3 is CASSIGQRSYEQYF. The CDR3 DNA reads TGTGCCAGTAGTATCGGTCAGAGGTCCTACGAGCAGTACTTC. Based on the CDR3 plus reference TRBV19 and TRBJ2-7, the full variable domain is DGGITQSPKYLFRKEGQNVTLSCEQNLNHDAMYWYRQDPGQGLRLIYYSQIVNDFQKGDIAEGYSVSREKKESFPLTVTSAQKNPTAFYLCASSIGQRSYEQYFGPGTRLTVT.

This clonotype occurred many times. The chain uses TRBV24-1 and TRBJ2-7, with 10 bases that match TRBD1. The J segment lost 3 bases and the V segment lost 2 bases, leaving 9 bases of the junction unmatched. CDR1 is KGHDR and CDR2 is SFDVKD in the germline V gene. The CDR3 extends over 17 amino acids. The CDR3 nucleotides read TGTGCCACCAGTGATTCGCCTGGACAGGGGGATAACTACGAGCAGTACTTC. Translation: CATSDSPGQGDNYEQYF.

This chain joins TRBV28 and TRBJ2-5; D tentatively reads TRBD1 or TRBD2 (7 bases each). The CDR3 consists of 14 residues. The V gene lost 1 base and the J gene lost 10 bases, with 16 bases spanning the gap. The germline CDR1 and CDR2 sequences are MDHEN and SYDVKM. This chain's CDR3 is CASSLFGRGEGQYF. The CDR3 DNA reads TGTGCCAGCAGTTTATTCGGCAGGGGGGAGGGCCAGTACTTC.

This clonotype was observed many times. Written as DNA, the CDR3 is TGCAGTGCCCTAGCGGGAGATTCCTACGAGCAGTACTTC. Residues: CSALAGDSYEQYF. The genes are TRBV20-1 and TRBJ2-7, with TRBD2 identical over 10 bases. The CDR3 spans 13 residues. CDR1 is DFQATT, CDR2 SNEGSKA, per germline (reference sequence). The junction had 3 bases not matched to a gene; V was cut back by 6 bases and J by 1 base.

This clonotype was detected ten times or more. The chain combines TRBV28 with TRBJ2-5; D gene ambiguous. Looked up from germline, CDR1 is MDHEN and CDR2 is SYDVKM. V lost 4 bases and J 9 bases, leaving 12 bases between the germline ends. The CDR3 covers 12 residues. DNA of the CDR3: TGTGCCAGCAGTTCGGCATCCTTGTCCCAGTACTTC. This codes for CASSSASLSQYF.

This clonotype was recorded many times. V usage is TRBV28 and J usage is TRBJ1-6; TRBD1 agrees at 9 bases. CDR3 size: 13 residues. Germline V gives CDR1 MDHEN, CDR2 SYDVKM. Germline trimming cut 8 bases from V and 9 bases from J; bases unmatched to any gene: 5. CDR3 nucleotide sequence: TGTGCCAGCGGAACAGGGGGCGGTTCACCCCTCCACTTT. Translated: CASGTGGGSPLHF.

This clonotype has ten or more counts. The genes are TRBV28 and TRBJ2-4; 9 bases fit TRBD1. The CDR3 totals 15 residues. Germline assignment: CDR1 MDHEN and CDR2 SYDVKM. V shed 5 bases and J 9 bases; nucleotides not matched to a gene: 11. CDR3 protein: CASSRQGVRSAIQYF. For the CDR3, the DNA is TGTGCCAGCAGTAGACAGGGGGTCCGAAGTGCCATTCAGTACTTC. The complete variable domain, with remaining parts taken from reference TRBV28 and TRBJ2-4, reads DVKVTQSSRYLVKRTGEKVFLECVQDMDHENMFWYRQDPGLGLRLIYFSYDVKMKEKGDIPEGYSVSREKKERFSLILESASTNQTSMYLCASSRQGVRSAIQYFGAGTRLSVL.

Ten or more counts support this clonotype. The chain has TRBV19 and TRBJ1-5; no definite D call. CDR1 is LNHDA and CDR2 is SQIVND in the germline V gene (reference sequence). The V end lost 5 bases, the J end lost 5 bases, and 13 bases lay between the germline ends. The CDR3 consists of 14 residues. Written as DNA, the CDR3 is TGTGCCAGTAGTTTCCCGGACGGGTATCAGCCCCAGCATTTT. This encodes CASSFPDGYQPQHF.

This clonotype was recorded many times. The chain employs TRBV28 and TRBJ1-5; D is uncertain. This CDR3 has 15 residues. V lost 8 bases to trimming and J lost 2 bases, with 16 bases between them. Looked up from germline, CDR1 is MDHEN and CDR2 is SYDVKM. The CDR3 protein is CASYTTGIGNQPQHF. CDR3 sequence (DNA): TGTGCCAGCTATACGACCGGGATCGGCAATCAGCCCCAGCATTTT.

This clonotype came up many times. The gene calls are TRBV12-3 or TRBV12-4 and TRBJ2-3; 11 bases match TRBD2. The J segment lost 5 bases and the V segment lost 6 bases, leaving 10 bases of the junction unmatched. The CDR3 is 16 residues long. CDR3 coding DNA: TGTGCCAGCAGGTACGACCCTGGACTAGCGGGAGATACGCAGTATTTT. It is translated as CASRYDPGLAGDTQYF.

In this sample, this clonotype turned up many times. This chain uses TRBV2 with TRBJ1-6; 10 bases are shared with TRBD1. J was trimmed by 7 bases and V by 6 bases; bases with no gene match: 15. The CDR3 covers 18 residues. CDR1 and CDR2 from the germline V gene are SNHLY and FYNNEI. The CDR3 spells CASRFRRDRGTGNSPLHF. The CDR3 DNA reads as TGTGCCAGCAGATTTCGACGGGACAGGGGAACAGGGAATTCACCCCTCCACTTT.

In this sample, this clonotype turned up many times. The chain is built from TRBV19 and TRBJ2-2; 8 bases match TRBD1. The CDR3 loop spans 16 amino acids. The germline CDR1 and CDR2 sequences are LNHDA and SQIVND (reference sequence). V lost 5 bases and J lost 5; bases outside the gene matches: 10. The CDR3 protein is CASSVYGQGRTGELFF. CDR3 DNA sequence: TGTGCCAGTAGTGTTTACGGACAGGGAAGGACCGGGGAGCTGTTTTTT.